These 18 T cell receptor beta chains came from one sample sequenced in a study of blood T cell repertoires in COVID-19. Here immunoSEQ multiplex PCR was the method, and the copy in TCRdb shows in-frame clones only, minus some. This sample has about 81,000 clones, with roughly 88% found just once. Sequenced material: peripheral blood. The receptor source for this set is a human donor in a cohort sampled during active COVID-19.

The rearrangement uses TRBV12-3 or TRBV12-4 and TRBJ2-7; TRBD1 is a possible D gene (6 bases). CDR3 size: 12 residues. With 6 bases removed from V and 3 bases from J, the gap between germline ends came to 9 bases. The CDR3 coding sequence is TGTGCCAGCAGGCGCAGGGGCTACGAGCAGTACTTC. Protein sequence: CASRRRGYEQYF.

The chain couples TRBV11-2 to TRBJ2-3; D not certain. Germline V gene lookup returns CDR1 SGHAT and CDR2 FQNNGV. This CDR3 comprises 14 residues. V lost 3 bases, J lost 6 bases, and 13 bases lay in between. The CDR3 DNA follows: TGTGCCAGCAGCTTCCAGGTGTTACGTGATACGCAGTATTTT. It specifies CASSFQVLRDTQYF.

The J gene is TRBJ2-1, the V gene TRBV6-2 or TRBV6-3, with no clear D. This CDR3 region has 11 residues. The V gene's germline CDR1 is MNHEY and CDR2 SVGEGT. The ends were cut back, 4 bases at V and 6 bases at J, with 4 bases in the middle. For the CDR3, the DNA is TGTGCCAGCAGTTCGAGCAATGAGCAGTTCTTC. Amino acids: CASSSSNEQFF.

A few counts support this clone. V is TRBV6-2 or TRBV6-3 and J is TRBJ2-7; D is undetermined. The V end lost 2 bases, the J end lost 3 bases, and 11 bases lay between the germline ends. Germline V gene lookup returns CDR1 MNHEY and CDR2 SVGEGT. The CDR3 is made up of 14 amino acids. CDR3 region: CASSYVRVGYEQYF. The CDR3 coding sequence is TGTGCCAGCAGTTACGTTCGGGTTGGCTACGAGCAGTACTTC.

This chain connects TRBV24-1 to TRBJ2-5; 10 bases fit TRBD1. Germline V gene lookup returns CDR1 KGHDR and CDR2 SFDVKD. The CDR3 length is 16 residues. The V segment lost 4 bases and the J segment 5 bases; nucleotides outside the gene matches: 9. CDR3 nucleotides: TGTGCCACCAGTGAAAACCGGGACAGGGGCCCCGAGACCCAGTACTTC. Amino acids: CATSENRDRGPETQYF.

The CDR3 region has the DNA TGTGCCAGCAGCGTCTCCTACAATGAGCAGTTCTTC. It translates to CASSVSYNEQFF. The V call is TRBV28, the J call TRBJ2-1; D unclear. CDR1 MDHEN and CDR2 SYDVKM come from the germline V gene. V was pared by 6 bases and J by 0 bases, with 3 bases between. The length of the CDR3 is 12 residues.

The chain joins TRBV27 to TRBJ2-5; TRBD1 might be the D (6 bases). CDR1 MNHEY and CDR2 SMNVEV come from the germline V gene (reference sequence). This CDR3 is 16 amino acids long. V gave up 7 bases and J gave up 5 bases, with 23 bases separating them. The CDR3 nucleotides read TGTGCCAGCAACCCTTTGGGGGCGGCCGGGGTGGAGACCCAGTACTTC. Translated: CASNPLGAAGVETQYF.

This chain joins TRBV7-2 and TRBJ2-1, with D possibly being TRBD2 (6 bases). Trimming pared 2 bases from V and 3 bases from J, leaving 17 bases between. This CDR3 has 17 amino acids. Looked up from germline, CDR1 is SGHTA and CDR2 is FQGNSA. CDR3 sequence (DNA): TGTGCCAGCAGCTTACAGTGGGGGGACCGAGGCTACAATGAGCAGTTCTTC. It codes for CASSLQWGDRGYNEQFF.

This rearrangement joins TRBV6-2 or TRBV6-3 to TRBJ2-7; D is perhaps TRBD1 (6 bases). V lost 2 bases and J lost 0, with 14 bases in between. Germline values: CDR1 MNHEY, CDR2 SVGEGT. This CDR3 contains 16 residues. CDR3 sequence (DNA): TGTGCCAGCAGTTACCCATTAACAGGGTACTCCTACGAGCAGTACTTC. This translates into CASSYPLTGYSYEQYF.

The gene calls are TRBV9 and TRBJ1-1; the D gene is possibly TRBD1 (5 bases). The CDR3 covers 15 residues. V dropped 3 bases and J dropped 5 bases, with 17 bases sitting between them. Germline V lookup: CDR1 SGDLS, CDR2 YYNGEE. The CDR3 reads CASSEPPGGWTEAFF. CDR3 coding DNA: TGTGCCAGCAGCGAGCCCCCCGGGGGGTGGACTGAAGCTTTCTTT.

V and J are TRBV5-1 and TRBJ2-3; D perhaps matches TRBD1 (5 bases). The CDR3 consists of 15 residues. Trimming took off 2 bases at V and 0 bases at J, with 10 bases between the two ends. The germline CDR1 and CDR2 sequences are SGHRS and YFSETQ. The CDR3 DNA follows: TGCGCCAGCAGCTTTTCCGACAGAAGCACAGATACGCAGTATTTT. As protein: CASSFSDRSTDTQYF.

The chain links TRBV5-4 to TRBJ1-2; D is perhaps TRBD1 (5 bases). The CDR3 covers 15 residues. CDR1 is SGHNT and CDR2 is YYREEE in the germline V gene (reference sequence). V was trimmed by 4 bases and J by 7 bases, leaving 20 bases between them. The CDR3 DNA reads as TGTGCCAGCAGCACCGACAGCGGGAATATCTTTGGCTACACCTTC. Translated: CASSTDSGNIFGYTF.

The chain joins TRBV20-1 to TRBJ1-2; TRBD1 aligns across 7 bases. The CDR3 loop spans 11 amino acids. Germline CDR1 DFQATT, CDR2 SNEGSKA (reference sequence). The ends lost 6 bases at V and 8 bases at J; junction bases unmatched: 6. For the CDR3, the DNA is TGCAGTGCGGCAGGGGGTAGAGGCTACACCTTC. This translates into CSAAGGRGYTF.

This rearrangement joins TRBV6-4 to TRBJ2-7, with D tentatively TRBD1 (8 bases). Germline CDR1 MRHNA, CDR2 SNTAGT. There are 19 residues in the CDR3. The germline V and J ends were trimmed by 4 bases and 3 bases, with 28 bases remaining between them. CDR3 bases: TGTGCCAGCAGTGGCCTGGGGGGGTACAGGGGGGCCGAGAGCTACGAGCAGTACTTC. Protein sequence: CASSGLGGYRGAESYEQYF.

CDR3 DNA: TGTGCCATCGACTTCAGGGGGCCTAATGAAAAACTGTTTTTT. The encoded protein is CAIDFRGPNEKLFF. This sequence joins TRBV2 and TRBJ1-4; TRBD1 matches 8 bases. CDR3 length: 14 amino acids. The trim removed 10 bases at V and 3 bases at J, leaving 7 bases unmatched. Germline assignment: CDR1 SNHLY and CDR2 FYNNEI.

V usage is TRBV28 and J usage is TRBJ1-5; 7 nucleotides line up with TRBD1. This CDR3 is built from 14 residues. Trimming at V came to 2 bases and at J to 2 bases, leaving 0 bases not matched to a gene. Germline V gives CDR1 MDHEN, CDR2 SYDVKM. The CDR3 nucleotides are TGTGCCAGCAGTTTAAGGGGGCGCAATCAGCCCCAGCATTTT. It codes for CASSLRGRNQPQHF.

V is TRBV19 and J is TRBJ1-6; D not resolved. CDR3 length equals 16 residues. V was trimmed by 9 bases and J by 0 bases, leaving 15 bases between them. Per the germline V gene, CDR1 is LNHDA and CDR2 is SQIVND (reference sequence). The DNA of the CDR3 is TGTGCCAGCGCCGCCAGTCACCGCTCCTATAATTCACCCCTCCACTTT. The encoded protein is CASAASHRSYNSPLHF.

This chain connects TRBV6-5 to TRBJ2-1; TRBD2 agrees at 8 bases. V lost 6 bases to trimming and J lost 7 bases; unmatched junction nucleotides: 2. There are 12 residues in the CDR3. The V gene's germline CDR1 is MNHEY and CDR2 SVGAGI. CDR3 residues: CASRGGRNEQFF. Written as DNA, the CDR3 is TGTGCCAGCAGGGGCGGGAGGAATGAGCAGTTCTTC.